The 13 T cell receptor beta chains below were found in one sample sequenced in a study of CD8 T cells in ankylosing spondylitis (dated by TCRdb to between 2016 and 2019). The library was built by means of 5' RACE. Sequencing instrument: Illumina HiSeq 2500. TCRdb reprocessing: public reads trimmed at Q25 with fastp, clones called with MiXCR, in-frame beta chains kept. Rows are combined by CDR3 protein, so each entry shows the most common genes and DNA. The sample table records around 150,000 distinct CDR3 sequences; 5.5% to 7.5% of these occur just once. The ten most abundant clones make up 9.5% to 15% of the sample. Sequenced material: blood, either unsorted or a sorted T cell fraction (not recorded which). These receptors originate from a female donor with ankylosing spondylitis or in good health (not recorded which).

This clonotype appeared many times. The V and J genes are TRBV5-1 and TRBJ2-7, with 7 bases lining up with TRBD1. CDR3 length: 15 amino acids. Germline V gives CDR1 SGHRS, CDR2 YFSETQ. The V segment lost 6 bases and the J segment 0 bases; nucleotides outside the gene matches: 9. As DNA, the CDR3 is TGCGCCAGCACCGTCGGACAGGCTTCCTCCTACGAGCAGTACTTC. Protein sequence: CASTVGQASSYEQYF. The full variable domain, in which reference TRBV5-1 and TRBJ2-7 provide the parts outside the CDR3, is KAGVTQTPRYLIKTRGQQVTLSCSPISGHRSVSWYQQTPGQGLQFLFEYFSETQRNKGNFPGRFSGRQFSNSRSEMNVSTLELGDSALYLCASTVGQASSYEQYFGPGTRLTVT.

This clonotype was recorded many times. The V call is TRBV5-1, the J call TRBJ2-1; TRBD2 matches at 8 bases. The CDR3 runs 16 residues. Germline CDR1 is SGHRS and CDR2 is YFSETQ. Unmatched junction bases numbered 10, after V lost 1 base and J lost 7 bases. The CDR3 is CASSLIGRTGGNEQFF. CDR3 nucleotides: TGCGCCAGCAGCTTGATCGGCAGGACGGGGGGGAATGAGCAGTTCTTC.

The sample holds many counts of this clonotype. The chain uses TRBV20-1 and TRBJ1-5, with 7 bases lining up with TRBD1. CDR3 length: 15 residues. V gave up 2 bases and J gave up 5 bases; unmatched junction bases: 9. CDR1 is DFQATT, CDR2 SNEGSKA, per germline (reference sequence). CDR3 coding DNA: TGCAGTGCTAGAATGACAGGGTTAGAAGATCAGCCCCAGCATTTT. Amino acid sequence: CSARMTGLEDQPQHF.

The chain is built from TRBV7-2 and TRBJ2-5; the D gene could be TRBD1 or TRBD2 (5 bases each). V shed 4 bases and J shed 5 bases, with 20 bases lying between them. Germline CDR1 is SGHTA and CDR2 is FQGNSA. This CDR3 has 16 amino acids. The CDR3 bases are TGTGCCAGCAGCTCACTAGGGGTAGGGGCGTTGGAGACCCAGTACTTC. This translates into CASSSLGVGALETQYF. Drawing the rest from reference TRBV7-2 and TRBJ2-5, the complete variable domain is GAGVSQSPSNKVTEKGKDVELRCDPISGHTALYWYRQSLGQGLEFLIYFQGNSAPDKSGLPSDRFSAERTGGSVSTLTIQRTQQEDSAVYLCASSSLGVGALETQYFGPGTRLLVL.

This clonotype was recorded at least ten times. The chain is built from TRBV20-1 and TRBJ1-2; no firm D call. V gave up 4 bases and J gave up 0 bases, with 6 bases separating them. Germline loops: CDR1 DFQATT, CDR2 SNEGSKA (reference sequence). The CDR3 has 12 amino acids. The CDR3 DNA is TGCAGTGCTACTCCATCTAACTATGGCTACACCTTC. As protein: CSATPSNYGYTF.

This clonotype was seen a few times. V and J are TRBV4-3 and TRBJ2-3; D uncertain. This CDR3 is 15 amino acids long. Trimming removed 0 bases at V and 6 bases at J, with 13 bases between. Germline lookup yields CDR1 LGHNA and CDR2 YSLEER. The CDR3 DNA reads TGCGCCAGCAGCCAAGATCTGCGGACGGTCGATACGCAGTATTTT. It translates to CASSQDLRTVDTQYF.

This clonotype was picked up many times. The V gene is TRBV3-1, the J gene TRBJ1-1; D call uncertain. The CDR3 loop spans 15 amino acids. CDR1 is LGHDT and CDR2 is YNNKEL in the germline V gene (reference sequence). V was shortened by 0 bases and J by 0 bases, with 8 bases between the two germline ends. The CDR3 protein is CASSQEGRMNTEAFF. CDR3 nucleotide sequence: TGTGCCAGCAGCCAAGAGGGCAGAATGAACACTGAAGCTTTCTTT.

This clonotype was seen ten or more times. This chain uses TRBV12-3 or TRBV12-4 with TRBJ1-2, with D unresolved. Trimming shortened V by 4 bases and J by 7 bases, and 7 bases separated the two germline ends. This CDR3 is 11 amino acids long. The DNA for the CDR3 is TGTGCCAGCAGTTCCAGAGGTGGCTACACCTTC. Its protein product is CASSSRGGYTF.

In its sample, this clonotype was seen many times. V usage is TRBV9 and J usage is TRBJ2-1; D is possibly TRBD2 (7 bases). The V gene lost 3 bases and the J gene lost 8 bases, with 21 bases spanning the gap. Germline lookup yields CDR1 SGDLS and CDR2 YYNGEE. This CDR3 spans 16 amino acids. The CDR3 protein is CASSGRLSGGSDEQFF. In nucleotides, the CDR3 is TGTGCCAGCAGCGGCCGCTTGTCGGGGGGCTCGGATGAGCAGTTCTTC.

This clonotype came up many times. This rearrangement joins TRBV3-1 to TRBJ1-1; D is perhaps TRBD1 (6 bases). The length of the CDR3 is 15 residues. Germline V gene data show CDR1 as LGHDT and CDR2 as YNNKEL (reference sequence). Trimming pared 3 bases from V and 5 bases from J, leaving 16 bases between. This chain's CDR3 is CASSQGPGAGTEAFF. The CDR3 coding sequence is TGTGCCAGCAGCCAGGGGCCGGGGGCCGGGACTGAAGCTTTCTTT.

This clonotype was seen many times. The chain couples TRBV20-1 to TRBJ2-7; the match to TRBD2 covers 7 bases. CDR3 size: 14 residues. Germline V gene lookup returns CDR1 DFQATT and CDR2 SNEGSKA (reference sequence). The V and J ends lost 7 bases and 2 bases, in that order; junction bases with no gene match: 11. The CDR3 protein is CSGRAGEGTYEQYF. The CDR3 nucleotides read TGCAGTGGCAGAGCCGGGGAGGGAACCTACGAGCAGTACTTC.

This clonotype showed up just a few times. This chain links TRBV7-2 with TRBJ1-3, with a possible D match to TRBD1 (5 bases). The CDR3 length is 15 residues. V dropped 1 base and J dropped 4 bases, with 11 bases sitting between them. Looked up from germline, CDR1 is SGHTA and CDR2 is FQGNSA. CDR3 sequence: CASSLDARGGNTIYF. In nucleotides, the CDR3 is TGTGCCAGCAGCTTAGACGCCCGGGGCGGAAACACCATATATTTT.

This clonotype has at least ten counts. The CDR3 sequence: CASSLLSRGRNTGELFF. The CDR3 DNA reads TGTGCCAGCAGCCTATTGTCTCGGGGGCGGAACACCGGGGAGCTGTTTTTT. The chain has TRBV14 and TRBJ2-2; D assignment may be TRBD1 or TRBD2 (6 bases each). In germline, CDR1 is SGHDN, CDR2 FVKESK. Trimming pared 4 bases from V and 1 base from J, leaving 16 bases between. The CDR3 consists of 17 residues.